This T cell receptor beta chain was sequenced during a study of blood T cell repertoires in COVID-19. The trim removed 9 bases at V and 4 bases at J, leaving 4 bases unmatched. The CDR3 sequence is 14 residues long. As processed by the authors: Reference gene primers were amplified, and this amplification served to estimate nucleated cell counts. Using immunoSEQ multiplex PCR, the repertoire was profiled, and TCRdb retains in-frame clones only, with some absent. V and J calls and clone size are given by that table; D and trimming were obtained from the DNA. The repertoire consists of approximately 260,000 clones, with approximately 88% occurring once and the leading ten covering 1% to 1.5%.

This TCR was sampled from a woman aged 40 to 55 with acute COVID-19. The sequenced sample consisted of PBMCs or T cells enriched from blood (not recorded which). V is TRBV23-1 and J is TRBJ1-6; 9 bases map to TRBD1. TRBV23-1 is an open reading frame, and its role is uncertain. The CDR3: CARGGQGYNSPLHF. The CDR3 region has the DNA TGCGCCAGGGGCGGACAGGGGTATAATTCACCCCTCCACTTT.